A single sample gave rise to the 8 T cell receptor beta chains below, sequenced in a study of T cell repertoires in cytomegalovirus infection. TCRdb itself ran the reads through MiXCR, one entry per CDR3 protein. Of about 110,000 distinct CDR3 sequences detected, around 30% appear once; the ten largest clones hold 80% to 90%. For these receptors, no antigen is known. This material consisted of CD8+ T cells from cultured PBMCs, taken from culture after CMV antigen stimulation. These receptors came from a human donor in good health (CMV status not recorded). Some clones in this sample may be carry-over from other donors' samples.

The chain's CDR3 is CASSPGTHRSTDTQYF. CDR3 sequence (DNA): TGCGCCAGCAGTCCCGGGACACATAGAAGCACAGATACGCAGTATTTT. The chain couples TRBV5-1 to TRBJ2-3, with a possible D match to TRBD1 (6 bases). In germline, CDR1 is SGHRS, CDR2 YFSETQ. V lost 5 bases and J 0 bases, leaving 16 bases between the germline ends. The CDR3 has 16 residues.

The V and J genes are TRBV7-9 and TRBJ2-7; the match to TRBD2 covers 10 bases. Germline V gives CDR1 SEHNR, CDR2 FQNEAQ (reference sequence). After removal of 5 bases from V and 2 bases from J, the junction contained 9 bases not matched to a gene. The CDR3 length is 16 residues. This CDR3 reads CASSPGWTSGTYEQYF. The CDR3 nucleotides read TGTGCCAGCAGCCCCGGTTGGACTAGCGGAACCTACGAGCAGTACTTC.

This clonotype was observed at least ten times. The chain is built from TRBV7-9 and TRBJ2-3, with 11 nucleotides matching TRBD1. This CDR3 has 16 residues. Germline loops: CDR1 SEHNR, CDR2 FQNEAQ (reference sequence). J gave up 6 bases and V 5 bases, and 10 bases lay outside the gene matches. Here the CDR3 DNA reads TGTGCCAGCAGCCCGCAGGACAGGGGGCTGGAGGATACGCAGTATTTT. Its translation is CASSPQDRGLEDTQYF.

This chain links TRBV25-1 with TRBJ1-4; D not certain. The germline V gene encodes CDR1 MGHDK and CDR2 SYGVNS. Deletions cut 4 bases from V and 12 bases from J, with 12 bases between. The CDR3 totals 12 residues. CDR3 loop: CASSGVQGELFF. The DNA for the CDR3 is TGTGCCAGCAGTGGGGTACAAGGCGAACTGTTTTTT.

This chain links TRBV20-1 with TRBJ2-5; TRBD2 might be the D (5 bases). CDR3 size: 15 residues. The V and J ends lost 0 bases and 6 bases respectively, with 17 bases between them. In germline, CDR1 is DFQATT, CDR2 SNEGSKA (reference sequence). This CDR3 reads CSARDPPQRGKTQYF. As DNA, the CDR3 is TGCAGTGCTAGAGATCCGCCCCAGCGAGGGAAGACCCAGTACTTC.

There are many counts of this clonotype. The chain carries TRBV20-1 and TRBJ2-1, with TRBD2 identical over 10 bases. The CDR3 contains 17 residues. The J segment lost 5 bases and the V segment lost 4 bases, leaving 14 bases of the junction unmatched. The germline CDR1 and CDR2 sequences are DFQATT and SNEGSKA (reference sequence). This chain's CDR3 is CSATDYMRLAGNNEQFF. In nucleotides, the CDR3 is TGCAGTGCTACCGATTATATGAGACTAGCGGGTAACAATGAGCAGTTCTTC.

The genes are TRBV2 and TRBJ2-7; a possible D gene is TRBD1 (6 bases). Germline V gene data show CDR1 as SNHLY and CDR2 as FYNNEI. CDR3 length: 13 amino acids. V was pared by 1 base and J by 6 bases, with 10 bases between. In DNA, the CDR3 is TGTGCCAGCAGTGAAGGGGGGCTGGTCGAGCAGTACTTC. This encodes CASSEGGLVEQYF.

This clonotype was recorded only once. This chain connects TRBV27 to TRBJ2-3; TRBD2 might be the D (7 bases). Germline CDR1 is MNHEY and CDR2 is SMNVEV (reference sequence). CDR3 length: 19 residues. V was shortened by 5 bases and J by 1 base, with 25 bases between the two germline ends. Here the CDR3 reads CASSPDGGRLLWGTDTQYF. The CDR3 DNA reads as TGTGCCAGCAGTCCCGACGGGGGGCGCCTACTTTGGGGCACAGATACGCAGTATTTT.